This record looks at one T cell receptor beta chain sequence and its context. No cognate antigen has been identified for it. Nothing much larger sits one base from this clone, and base qualities are not available. The sample originates from a study of control samples from healthy donors and cancer patients (dated by TCRdb to the early 2020s). From a lookup of the germline V gene (reference sequence), CDR1 and CDR2 are LNHDA and SQIVND. The CDR3, cysteine through phenylalanine, is 12 amino acids long. Left in the record is the CDR3 DNA by itself, 36 bases read in frame from the first base. The library relied on the immunoSEQ multiplex PCR assay. This is the immuneACCESS table as TCRdb keeps it, with only in-frame sequences that have V and J called. A part of the clones is gone; compared with another copy, unresolved V genes explain less than half, and the rest is unexplained. This sample lists fewer than 30,000 clones; approximately 87% were detected once. The ten top clones hold 1.5% to 2% of the sample.

In this chain, TRBV19 is recombined with TRBJ1-2, and perhaps TRBD1 as D gene, on 6 matching bases. This sequence was found in a woman between 40 and 50 years old with lung cancer. The specimen sequenced was PBMCs. The DNA is as follows: TGTGCACCAGGACAGCTCACTTATGGCTACACCTTC. Its translation reads: CAPGQLTYGYTF.